These 14 T cell receptor beta chains originate from one sample sequenced in a study of blood T cells in healthy people across ages. It was with a sample-barcoded 5' primer and a J-beta primer mix that a second PCR of roughly 6 to 12 cycles was run. TCRdb called the 5' RACE reads again in MiXCR, with one record for every CDR3 protein. The sample contains some 1.5 million distinct CDR3 sequences, 28% of which appear only once. The sequenced sample consisted of blood. Receptors originate from a woman aged 25 to 45 in good health.

About this clonotype: A clone one base away is much larger, so this may be a read error. The CDR3 loop is CASGAAGEQYF. In DNA, the CDR3 is TGTGCCAGCGGCGCCGCAGGCGAGCAGTACTTC. This chain joins TRBV9 and TRBJ2-5; D gene ambiguous. The DNA end lines up better with TRBJ2-7; the J call may be wrong. CDR1 is SGDLS, CDR2 YYNGEE, per germline. The CDR3 runs 11 residues.

This clonotype has only a few counts. The chain employs TRBV28 and TRBJ1-2, with 9 bases fitting TRBD1. V dropped 6 bases and J dropped 4; count of bases not matched to a gene: 6. CDR3 length equals 14 residues. Germline CDR1 MDHEN, CDR2 SYDVKM. This CDR3 reads CASRPGTGSYGYTF. CDR3 sequence (DNA): TGTGCCAGCAGGCCCGGGACAGGGTCCTATGGCTACACCTTC.

There are many counts of this clonotype. This rearrangement joins TRBV29-1 to TRBJ2-5; D unclear. The CDR3 length is 12 residues. Germline V gives CDR1 SQVTM, CDR2 ANQGSEA. Trimming took 4 bases from V and 2 from J, leaving 8 bases between them. The CDR3 DNA reads as TGCAGCGTTGGACCCCAGCAAGAGACCCAGTACTTC. Its protein product is CSVGPQQETQYF.

V gene TRBV20-1 combines with J gene TRBJ1-2; weak D call: TRBD1 (5 bases). V lost 5 bases and J lost 4, with 14 bases in between. Germline assignment: CDR1 DFQATT and CDR2 SNEGSKA (reference sequence). The CDR3 is 13 amino acids. The CDR3 region has the DNA TGCAGTGCTCATGGGGACGGGCCCTATGGCTACACCTTC. This sequence encodes CSAHGDGPYGYTF.

This clonotype was counted at least ten times. The genes are TRBV7-9 and TRBJ2-3; no reliable D call. Per the germline V gene, CDR1 is SEHNR and CDR2 is FQNEAQ (reference sequence). V was clipped by 5 bases and J by 4 bases, with 7 bases between them. This CDR3 is built from 12 residues. The CDR3 nucleotides read TGTGCCAGCAGCCCAGTTGCAGATACGCAGTATTTT. This gives the protein CASSPVADTQYF. Using reference TRBV7-9 and TRBJ2-3 for the parts outside the CDR3, the full variable domain is DTGVSQNPRHKITKRGQNVTFRCDPISEHNRLYWYRQTLGQGPEFLTYFQNEAQLEKSRLLSDRFSAERPKGSFSTLEIQRTEQGDSAMYLCASSPVADTQYFGPGTRLTVL.

The chain couples TRBV6-2 or TRBV6-3 to TRBJ2-2; TRBD2 aligns across 8 bases. The ends lost 5 bases at V and 4 bases at J; junction bases unmatched: 9. The CDR3 runs to 16 residues. Germline values: CDR1 MNHEY, CDR2 SVGEGT. The CDR3 DNA reads as TGTGCCAGCAGTCCCGATGGACTAGCTGTCACCGGGGAGCTGTTTTTT. It is translated as CASSPDGLAVTGELFF.

This clonotype was found many times. The chain joins TRBV5-5 to TRBJ2-1; 7 nucleotides agree with TRBD2. CDR3 length: 15 amino acids. Trimming took 3 bases from V and 2 from J; bases not matched to a gene: 5. In germline, CDR1 is SGHKS, CDR2 YYEKEE (reference sequence). CDR3 in amino acids: CASSSGAGAYNEQFF. CDR3 nucleotide sequence: TGTGCCAGCAGCTCCGGGGCGGGAGCCTACAATGAGCAGTTCTTC.

V usage is TRBV7-9 and J usage is TRBJ2-3, with TRBD1 as a possible D gene (6 bases). The germline CDR1 and CDR2 sequences are SEHNR and FQNEAQ (reference sequence). V lost 2 bases and J lost 6, with 12 bases in between. This CDR3 is 14 amino acids long. Here the CDR3 DNA reads TGTGCCAGCAGCTTATCGGGACACCCGGATACGCAGTATTTT. This gives the protein CASSLSGHPDTQYF.

The gene calls are TRBV5-1 and TRBJ1-1; 7 nucleotides agree with TRBD1. The CDR3 totals 13 residues. CDR1 is SGHRS, CDR2 YFSETQ, per germline. V lost 7 bases to trimming and J lost 2 bases; unmatched junction nucleotides: 5. In nucleotides, the CDR3 is TGCGCCAGCGGCGACAGGGTCAACACTGAAGCTTTCTTT. It encodes CASGDRVNTEAFF.

V and J are TRBV20-1 and TRBJ1-2, with D perhaps TRBD1 (6 bases). This CDR3 region has 13 residues. V was cut by 5 bases and J by 6 bases, with 16 bases left in between. In germline, CDR1 is DFQATT, CDR2 SNEGSKA (reference sequence). Here the CDR3 DNA reads TGCAGTGCTGGCAAAGGGGGTGATAATGGCTACACCTTC. Translated, it gives CSAGKGGDNGYTF.

This chain links TRBV7-6 with TRBJ1-3, with D uncertain. Trimming pared 5 bases from V and 6 bases from J, leaving 17 bases between. The germline V gene encodes CDR1 SGHVS and CDR2 FNYEAQ. CDR3 length: 15 residues. The CDR3 DNA follows: TGTGCCAGCAGCCTCCCCCCCGGGGTCGCAAACACCATATATTTT. It translates to CASSLPPGVANTIYF.

This clonotype was seen at least ten times. The gene calls are TRBV5-1 and TRBJ2-7; tentatively, D is TRBD2 (5 bases). The length of the CDR3 is 12 residues. V gave up 10 bases and J gave up 3 bases, with 14 bases separating them. Germline lookup yields CDR1 SGHRS and CDR2 YFSETQ. The CDR3 sequence: CASASGNYEQYF. CDR3 in DNA: TGCGCCTCAGCGAGCGGAAACTACGAGCAGTACTTC.

The J gene is TRBJ2-3, the V gene TRBV27; perhaps TRBD2 as D (6 bases). Trimming stripped 6 bases from V and 4 bases from J, with 20 bases between. Germline CDR1 and CDR2: MNHEY and SMNVEV (reference sequence). This CDR3 has 16 residues. The CDR3 loop is CASSPRLAAVADTQYF. CDR3 DNA sequence: TGTGCCAGCAGCCCCCGATTAGCGGCAGTTGCAGATACGCAGTATTTT.

Only a few counts were recorded for this clonotype. The chain is built from TRBV2 and TRBJ1-4; TRBD1 matches at 12 bases. V was pared by 6 bases and J by 2 bases, with 1 base of the junction left unmatched. CDR3 size: 15 residues. Germline V lookup: CDR1 SNHLY, CDR2 FYNNEI. The CDR3 DNA sequence: TGTGCCAGCAGGGGACAGGGGGCGACTAATGAAAAACTGTTTTTT. Encoded protein: CASRGQGATNEKLFF.